Below are 2 T cell receptor beta chains sequenced from a single sample in a study of CD8+ T cells in alopecia areata. Reverse transcribed after extraction, RNA yielded cDNA as the sequencing template. TCRdb keeps only in-frame clones here, not all; method: immunoSEQ multiplex PCR. The data hold over 85,000 clones, with about two fifths observed a single time. The sequenced sample consisted of CD4+ T cells sorted from blood. These receptors were taken from a human donor with alopecia areata.

This chain uses TRBV6-6 with TRBJ2-5; 7 positions match TRBD1. The CDR3 contains 12 residues. Trimming at V came to 10 bases and at J to 4 bases, leaving 6 bases not matched to a gene. Germline values: CDR1 MNHNY, CDR2 SVGAGI (reference sequence). The CDR3 is CATERDRETQYF. As DNA, the CDR3 is TGTGCCACCGAACGGGACAGAGAGACCCAGTACTTC.

The chain employs TRBV5-6 and TRBJ1-2; no clear D gene. CDR3 length equals 14 residues. CDR1 and CDR2 from the germline V gene are SGHDT and YYEEEE. Trimming stripped 4 bases from V and 2 bases from J, with 12 bases between. CDR3 DNA: TGTGCCAGCAGCCCCCCAACGGGGAACTATGGCTACACCTTC. Its protein is CASSPPTGNYGYTF.